This entry lists 2 T cell receptor beta chains sequenced from one sample in a study of blood T cell repertoires in COVID-19. Clones were read by immunoSEQ multiplex PCR, and TCRdb kept only the in-frame ones, dropping some. The sample lists approximately 240,000 clones, about nine tenths occurring once. The specimen sequenced was peripheral blood. The receptor source for this set is a man younger than 45 with COVID-19, enrolled during active disease.

This chain connects TRBV12-5 to TRBJ1-4; D remains unclear. From germline, CDR1 is LGHNT and CDR2 FRNRAP. CDR3 length: 17 amino acids. The V end was cut by 3 bases, the J end by 0 bases, with 14 bases between. The CDR3 DNA reads TGTGCTAGTGGTTTACTCCGGGAACCCGCAACTAATGAAAAACTGTTTTTT. Residues: CASGLLREPATNEKLFF.

The chain has TRBV18 and TRBJ1-1; D call uncertain. The CDR3 is 15 residues long. V lost 3 bases and J lost 7, with 18 bases in between. CDR1 and CDR2 from the germline V gene are KGHSH and LQKENI. Written as DNA, the CDR3 is TGTGCCAGCTCACCGCGGCCCATGGAGTCAGTTGAAGCTTTCTTT. This sequence encodes CASSPRPMESVEAFF.